The rows below give T cell receptor beta chains drawn from one sample of a study of metastatic and nonmetastatic thyroid tumors. TCRdb reassembled clones from the PCR reads with MiXCR. Of some 15,000 clones listed, more than 10% are singletons. The sample was blood. Receptor source: a female donor with papillary thyroid cancer or a benign thyroid nodule (not recorded which). Some clones in this sample may be carry-over from other donors' samples. The CDR3 runs from the conserved cysteine through the conserved F or W. The order of the fields is D gene, clone size, V gene, CDR3 length, J gene, CDR3 protein, CDR3 DNA. D genes are given only for firm matches. Some rows mark clone size as missing; the rest say once, few, many or name a class of expanded clone.

>.|many|TRBV4-3|13|TRBJ2-2
CASSQQVTGELFF
TGCGCCAGCAGCCAACAAGTCACCGGGGAGCTGTTTTTT
>.|many|TRBV7-8|13|TRBJ2-5
CASSLPTQETQYF
TGTGCCAGCAGCCTCCCCACCCAAGAGACCCAGTACTTC
>.|many|TRBV19|15|TRBJ2-1
CASGMGGAGSNEQFF
TGTGCCAGTGGTATGGGGGGGGCGGGGAGCAATGAGCAGTTCTTC
>.|.|TRBV6-1|15|TRBJ2-6
CASRVQPSGSNVLTF
TGTGCCAGCAGGGTACAGCCCTCTGGGTCCAACGTCCTTACTTTC
>TRBD2|.|TRBV7-2|15|TRBJ2-1
CASSISGTGPAEQFF
TGTGCCAGCAGCATTAGCGGGACCGGACCCGCTGAGCAGTTCTTC
>TRBD1|.|TRBV6-2/TRBV6-3|17|TRBJ2-2
CASSLVRDRANTGELFF
TGTGCCAGCAGCCTAGTCCGGGACAGGGCGAACACCGGGGAGCTGTTTTTT
>.|many|TRBV4-3|15|TRBJ1-3
CASSQAKISGNTIYF
TGCGCCAGCAGCCAAGCGAAGATCTCTGGAAACACCATATATTTT
>.|many|TRBV5-1|15|TRBJ2-7
CASSWGRGGSYEQYF
TGCGCCAGCAGTTGGGGACGGGGAGGATCCTACGAGCAGTACTTC
>.|once|TRBV5-1|11|TRBJ1-2
CASSLCFCYTF
TGCGCCAGCAGCTTGTGTTTTTGCTACACCTTC
>.|.|TRBV28|15|TRBJ2-7
CASSLAGAALVEHYF
TGTGCCAGTAGTTTGGCTGGGGCGGCCCTCGTCGAGCATTACTTC
>.|many|TRBV10-3|17|TRBJ1-2
CAISELSAGTLNYGYTF
TGTGCCATCAGTGAGCTTTCGGCAGGGACTCTTAACTATGGCTACACCTTC
>.|many|TRBV5-1|13|TRBJ1-1
CASSPRTGTEAFF
TGCGCCAGCAGCCCCCGGACCGGTACTGAAGCTTTCTTT
>.|few|TRBV6-2/TRBV6-3|16|TRBJ1-2
CASSYSNLRTDYGYTF
TGTGCCAGCAGTTACTCGAATTTAAGGACGGACTATGGCTACACCTTC
>.|once|TRBV9|15|TRBJ2-2
CASSVGTLNTGELFF
TGTGCCAGCAGCGTAGGTACATTGAACACCGGGGAGCTGTTTTTT
>.|.|TRBV4-1|16|TRBJ1-1
CASNHIDTGMNTEAFF
TGCGCCAGCAACCACATTGACACAGGGATGAACACTGAAGCTTTCTTT
>.|medium-sized|TRBV6-6|12|TRBJ2-2
CASSYSPGELFF
TGTGCCAGCAGTTATTCACCCGGGGAGCTGTTTTTT
>TRBD2|many|TRBV20-1|12|TRBJ2-1
CSATGLADEQFF
TGCAGTGCAACGGGACTAGCCGATGAGCAGTTCTTC
>.|many|TRBV4-1|14|TRBJ1-1
CASSPTSMNTEAFF
TGCGCCAGCAGCCCAACGTCGATGAACACTGAAGCTTTCTTT
>.|many|TRBV10-3|14|TRBJ2-7
CAISVGIPYYEQYF
TGTGCCATCAGCGTCGGAATTCCCTACTACGAGCAGTACTTC
>.|many|TRBV6-2/TRBV6-3|13|TRBJ2-2
CASSYRDTGELFF
TGTGCCAGCAGTTACAGGGACACCGGGGAGCTGTTTTTT
>.|many|TRBV24-1|19|TRBJ1-4
CATSDSYHPGGEGFEKLFF
TGTGCCACCAGTGATTCCTATCATCCAGGTGGAGAAGGGTTTGAAAAACTGTTTTTT
>.|few|TRBV6-2/TRBV6-3|11|TRBJ2-7
CSSSPSYDQYF
TGTTCCAGCAGTCCTTCCTACGATCAGTACTTC
>.|.|TRBV6-1|13|TRBJ1-6
CASNRGAGSPLHF
TGTGCCAGCAATCGGGGGGCTGGTTCACCCCTCCACTTT
>.|many|TRBV4-1|13|TRBJ2-3
CASSQALSDTQYF
TGCGCCAGCAGCCAAGCCCTTTCAGATACGCAGTATTTT
>.|many|TRBV5-1|12|TRBJ2-2
CASSFNTGELFF
TGCGCCAGCAGCTTTAACACCGGGGAGCTGTTTTTT
>TRBD2|many|TRBV5-1|15|TRBJ2-3
CASSSSGTGGGTQYF
TGCGCCAGCAGCTCTAGCGGGACCGGTGGAGGTACGCAGTATTTT
>TRBD2|medium-sized|TRBV28|14|TRBJ2-2
CASSRREMYGELFF
TGTGCCAGCTCGCGGCGGGAGATGTACGGGGAGCTGTTTTTT
>TRBD1|.|TRBV15|15|TRBJ1-1
CATSAGQGKGTEALF
TGTGCCACCAGCGCGGGACAGGGGAAGGGAACTGAAGCTCTCTTT
>TRBD2|many|TRBV20-1|13|TRBJ2-1
CSARVAGVNEQFF
TGCAGTGCTAGAGTAGCGGGAGTAAATGAGCAGTTCTTC
>TRBD1|many|TRBV2|13|TRBJ1-1
CATRQGVGTEAFF
TGTGCCACCCGACAGGGAGTAGGCACTGAAGCTTTCTTT
>.|many|TRBV28|15|TRBJ2-5
CASSLRHGSRVGQYF
TGTGCCAGCAGTTTACGTCACGGATCAAGAGTTGGCCAGTACTTC
>.|.|TRBV20-1|13|TRBJ2-7
CSAPGQGLYEQYF
TGCAGTGCCCCGGGGCAGGGGCTTTACGAGCAGTACTTC
>TRBD1|many|TRBV5-1|13|TRBJ2-5
CASSLEAGGTQYF
TGCGCCAGCAGCTTGGAGGCAGGGGGTACCCAGTACTTC
>.|.|TRBV6-4|16|TRBJ2-7
CASSDSAETAPYEQYF
TGTGCCAGTAGTGACTCCGCCGAGACTGCACCCTACGAGCAGTACTTC
>.|few|TRBV6-1|14|TRBJ2-7
CASSKNRGTHEQYF
TGTGCCAGCAGTAAAAATAGAGGGACCCACGAGCAGTACTTC
>TRBD2|medium-sized|TRBV6-1|17|TRBJ2-1
CASSEASGGVTYNEQFF
TGTGCCAGCAGTGAAGCTTCCGGGGGGGTCACCTACAATGAGCAGTTCTTC
>.|medium-sized|TRBV7-9|11|TRBJ1-2
CASSPIRGYTF
TGTGCCAGCAGCCCCATTCGGGGCTACACCTTC
>.|many|TRBV20-1|12|TRBJ1-2
CSAIRGSDGYTF
TGCAGTGCCATAAGGGGTTCGGATGGCTACACCTTC
>.|many|TRBV10-3|13|TRBJ2-3
CAISESNADTQYF
TGTGCCATCAGTGAGTCGAATGCAGATACGCAGTATTTT
>.|many|TRBV6-2/TRBV6-3|15|TRBJ1-1
CASTKSPLGDTEAFF
TGTGCCAGCACCAAGTCGCCCTTAGGGGACACTGAAGCTTTCTTT
>.|many|TRBV30|13|TRBJ1-2
CAWSTDRPYGYTF
TGTGCCTGGAGCACCGACAGACCTTATGGCTACACCTTC
>TRBD2|many|TRBV24-1|17|TRBJ2-5
CATSDNQLAGGQETQYF
TGTGCCACCAGTGACAATCAACTAGCGGGGGGACAAGAGACCCAGTACTTC
>.|few|TRBV10-2|14|TRBJ2-2
CASSENTYTGELFF
TGCGCCAGCAGTGAGAATACCTACACCGGGGAGCTGTTTTTT
>.|many|TRBV5-4|19|TRBJ2-2
CASTFPGGQTFANTGELFF
TGTGCCAGCACCTTCCCGGGCGGACAGACGTTCGCGAACACCGGGGAGCTGTTTTTT
>TRBD1|medium-sized|TRBV28|16|TRBJ1-6
CASMLMGGTGRNVLHF
TGTGCCAGCATGCTGATGGGTGGGACAGGGCGTAACGTCCTCCACTTT
>.|few|TRBV28|19|TRBJ2-7
CASSPLFGQLLVFKYEQYF
TGTGCCAGCAGTCCTCTTTTCGGACAGCTGCTGGTTTTTAAATACGAGCAGTACTTC
>.|few|TRBV27|12|TRBJ1-1
CASSLSLREAFF
TGTGCCAGCAGTTTAAGCCTTCGTGAGGCTTTCTTT
>.|many|TRBV9|16|TRBJ2-3
CASSVGGSTFTDTQYF
TGTGCCAGCAGCGTAGGTGGAAGCACTTTCACAGATACGCAGTATTTT
>.|.|TRBV20-1|17|TRBJ2-2
CSARRACWRPDTGELFF
TGCAGTGCTAGACGGGCTTGCTGGAGGCCTGACACCGGGGAGCTGTTTTTT
>.|many|TRBV20-1|15|TRBJ2-5
CSVHPGAMRLETQYF
TGCAGTGTTCACCCGGGGGCCATGAGGCTAGAGACCCAGTACTTC
>.|medium-sized|TRBV28|16|TRBJ1-5
CASSPPRTRSNQPQHF
TGTGCCAGCAGTCCCCCCCGGACAAGAAGCAATCAGCCCCAGCATTTT
>.|many|TRBV4-2|13|TRBJ2-7
CASSQDPTNEQCF
TGTGCCAGCAGCCAAGATCCCACTAACGAGCAGTGCTTC
>TRBD2|many|TRBV6-1|15|TRBJ2-1
CASRKRREDYNEQFF
TGTGCCAGCAGAAAAAGGCGGGAGGACTACAATGAGCAGTTCTTC
>TRBD2|many|TRBV7-9|14|TRBJ2-7
CASKPSGGSYEQYF
TGTGCCAGCAAACCTAGCGGGGGTTCATACGAGCAGTACTTC
>TRBD1|.|TRBV10-3|15|TRBJ1-5
CAIGGDRGGNQPQHF
TGTGCCATCGGGGGGGACAGGGGCGGCAATCAGCCCCAGCATTTT
>.|many|TRBV4-1|15|TRBJ1-1
CASSKREGLNTEAFF
TGCGCCAGCAGCAAAAGGGAGGGGCTGAACACTGAAGCTTTCTTT
>.|medium-sized|TRBV28|12|TRBJ1-2
CASSQMDYGYTF
TGTGCCAGCAGTCAGATGGACTATGGCTACACCTTC
>TRBD2|.|TRBV6-5|17|TRBJ2-5
CASRKDSSGRAGETQYF
TGTGCCAGCAGAAAAGATAGTAGCGGGAGGGCGGGGGAGACCCAGTACTTC
>TRBD2|many|TRBV5-1|15|TRBJ2-2
CASSPLAGVNGELFF
TGCGCCAGCAGCCCATTAGCGGGAGTGAACGGGGAGCTGTTTTTT